This is a list of T cell receptor beta chains from one sample in a study of identical twins. In TCRdb, the 5' RACE reads were re-called with MiXCR into one record per CDR3 protein. The sample records approximately 1.8 million distinct CDR3 sequences, less than 40% being singletons. Sequencing was carried out using cord blood. Every receptor here comes from a newborn girl in good health. Both conserved end residues are part of each CDR3. D genes are given only for firm matches. A row's size may be missing; if present it is once, few, many or a size class.

cdr3_length: 16; d_call: TRBD2; v_call: TRBV27; clone_size: few; j_call: TRBJ2-1; cdr3_nt: TGTGCCAGCAGTTTAGCCCTGCGGGAGAACGACAATGAGCAGTTCTTC; cdr3_aa: CASSLALRENDNEQFF
cdr3_length: 14; d_call: .; v_call: TRBV20-1; clone_size: .; j_call: TRBJ2-4; cdr3_nt: TGCAGTGCTAGATTTTGGAGTTCGGAGAACATTCAGTACTTC; cdr3_aa: CSARFWSSENIQYF
cdr3_length: 13; d_call: TRBD2; v_call: TRBV6-2/TRBV6-3; clone_size: .; j_call: TRBJ2-1; cdr3_nt: TGTGCCGGTAGCGGGGTCTCCTACAATGAGCAGTTCTTC; cdr3_aa: CAGSGVSYNEQFF
cdr3_length: 15; d_call: TRBD1; v_call: TRBV4-2; clone_size: few; j_call: TRBJ2-2; cdr3_nt: TGTGCCAGCAGCACCCTGACAGGGGGGTCCGGGGAGCTGTTTTTT; cdr3_aa: CASSTLTGGSGELFF
cdr3_length: 14; d_call: .; v_call: TRBV20-1; clone_size: .; j_call: TRBJ2-1; cdr3_nt: TGCAGTGCTAGAAAGGGCGGGATGGGAAATGAGCAGTTCTTC; cdr3_aa: CSARKGGMGNEQFF
cdr3_length: 17; d_call: TRBD1; v_call: TRBV10-1; clone_size: few; j_call: TRBJ1-5; cdr3_nt: TGCGCCAGAGCAGGGACAGGGGACCTATATAGCAATCAGCCCCAGCATTTT; cdr3_aa: CARAGTGDLYSNQPQHF
cdr3_length: 16; d_call: TRBD2; v_call: TRBV27; clone_size: few; j_call: TRBJ2-3; cdr3_nt: TGTGCCAGCAGCCGACTAGCGGGAGGGATGTCAGATACGCAGTATTTT; cdr3_aa: CASSRLAGGMSDTQYF
cdr3_length: 12; d_call: .; v_call: TRBV12-3/TRBV12-4; clone_size: few; j_call: TRBJ1-5; cdr3_nt: TGTGCCAGCAGTTTTTACAATCAGCCCCAGCATTTT; cdr3_aa: CASSFYNQPQHF
cdr3_length: 15; d_call: TRBD1; v_call: TRBV5-1; clone_size: many; j_call: TRBJ1-2; cdr3_nt: TGTGCCAGCAGCTTGAGGACAGGGCTAAACTATGGCTACACCTTC; cdr3_aa: CASSLRTGLNYGYTF
cdr3_length: 15; d_call: .; v_call: TRBV6-6; clone_size: many; j_call: TRBJ2-1; cdr3_nt: TGTGCCAGCAGTTACAGACGGGGCGGCTACAATGAGCAGTTCTTC; cdr3_aa: CASSYRRGGYNEQFF
cdr3_length: 15; d_call: TRBD1; v_call: TRBV20-1; clone_size: .; j_call: TRBJ1-1; cdr3_nt: TGCAGTGCTAGAGGCGGCAGGGGGTCGAACACTGAAGCTTTCTTT; cdr3_aa: CSARGGRGSNTEAFF
cdr3_length: 13; d_call: .; v_call: TRBV12-3/TRBV12-4; clone_size: .; j_call: TRBJ2-3; cdr3_nt: TGTGCCAGCAGCCTTGGAGGCCCATATACGCAGTATTTT; cdr3_aa: CASSLGGPYTQYF
cdr3_length: 22; d_call: TRBD2; v_call: TRBV6-5; clone_size: few; j_call: TRBJ2-1; cdr3_nt: TGTGCCAGCAGTTACTCAAAATTCCCCGACACGGTCCCTAGCGGAGCCTACAATGAGCAGTTCTTC; cdr3_aa: CASSYSKFPDTVPSGAYNEQFF
cdr3_length: 15; d_call: .; v_call: TRBV21-1; clone_size: .; j_call: TRBJ1-1; cdr3_nt: .; cdr3_aa: CASSKWVGGGTEAFF
cdr3_length: 13; d_call: .; v_call: TRBV29-1; clone_size: many; j_call: TRBJ2-5; cdr3_nt: TGCAGCGTTGTTTTCGGCAGGCAAGAGACCCAGTACTTC; cdr3_aa: CSVVFGRQETQYF
cdr3_length: 16; d_call: .; v_call: TRBV19; clone_size: .; j_call: TRBJ2-7; cdr3_nt: TGTGCCAGTAGTATAGATCGGGGAGCCAGCTCCTACGAGCAGTACTTC; cdr3_aa: CASSIDRGASSYEQYF
cdr3_length: 17; d_call: TRBD2; v_call: TRBV6-1; clone_size: .; j_call: TRBJ2-1; cdr3_nt: TGTGCCAGCAGTGAGACTAGCGGGAAACCCTCCTACAATGAGCAGTTCTTC; cdr3_aa: CASSETSGKPSYNEQFF
cdr3_length: 15; d_call: .; v_call: TRBV9; clone_size: few; j_call: TRBJ1-1; cdr3_nt: TGTGCCAGCAGCCGAGGATACGACATGAACACTGAAGCTTTCTTT; cdr3_aa: CASSRGYDMNTEAFF
cdr3_length: 16; d_call: TRBD1; v_call: TRBV18; clone_size: few; j_call: TRBJ2-7; cdr3_nt: TGTGCCAGCTCACCACATCTACAGGGGGTTGGCTACGAGCAGTACTTC; cdr3_aa: CASSPHLQGVGYEQYF
cdr3_length: 15; d_call: TRBD2; v_call: TRBV3-1; clone_size: few; j_call: TRBJ2-7; cdr3_nt: TGTGCCAGCAGCCAAGTGTTTAGCGGGGACTACGAGCAGTACTTC; cdr3_aa: CASSQVFSGDYEQYF
cdr3_length: 13; d_call: .; v_call: TRBV29-1; clone_size: .; j_call: TRBJ2-7; cdr3_nt: TGCAGCGTTGCAGGTTACTCCTACAATGAGCAGTACTTC; cdr3_aa: CSVAGYSYNEQYF
cdr3_length: 13; d_call: .; v_call: TRBV15; clone_size: few; j_call: TRBJ2-7; cdr3_nt: TGTGCCACCAGCAGAGACAGTAAGTACGAGCAGTACTTC; cdr3_aa: CATSRDSKYEQYF
cdr3_length: 13; d_call: .; v_call: TRBV14; clone_size: .; j_call: TRBJ2-4; cdr3_nt: TGTGCCAGCAGCCAAGTGGGCAAAAACATTCAGTACTTC; cdr3_aa: CASSQVGKNIQYF
cdr3_length: 14; d_call: .; v_call: TRBV6-6; clone_size: few; j_call: TRBJ1-2; cdr3_nt: TGTGCCAGCAGTGCCCCGGGACAACTCTATGGCTACACCTTC; cdr3_aa: CASSAPGQLYGYTF
cdr3_length: 12; d_call: .; v_call: TRBV12-3/TRBV12-4; clone_size: few; j_call: TRBJ1-2; cdr3_nt: TGTGCCAGCAGTTTACGGCAGGTTGGCTACACCTTC; cdr3_aa: CASSLRQVGYTF
cdr3_length: 15; d_call: .; v_call: TRBV4-2; clone_size: .; j_call: TRBJ1-5; cdr3_nt: TGTGCCAGCAGCCAAGGGGACAATCTCAATCAGCCCCAGCATTTT; cdr3_aa: CASSQGDNLNQPQHF
cdr3_length: 15; d_call: TRBD2; v_call: TRBV29-1; clone_size: .; j_call: TRBJ2-3; cdr3_nt: TGCAGCGGGGGGGGGGACTCCGCTAGCACAGATACGCAGTATTTT; cdr3_aa: CSGGGDSASTDTQYF
cdr3_length: 12; d_call: .; v_call: TRBV7-9; clone_size: few; j_call: TRBJ2-7; cdr3_nt: TGTGCCAGCAGCCCGTCTAGCGCGGAGCAGTACTTC; cdr3_aa: CASSPSSAEQYF
cdr3_length: 15; d_call: TRBD2; v_call: TRBV3-1; clone_size: few; j_call: TRBJ2-3; cdr3_nt: TGTGCCAGCAGCCCTGGACTAGCGGGGGATTCGACGCAGTATTTT; cdr3_aa: CASSPGLAGDSTQYF
cdr3_length: 14; d_call: TRBD1; v_call: TRBV19; clone_size: .; j_call: TRBJ2-3; cdr3_nt: TGTGCCAGTAGTATAGCCCCAGGGGGAGATACGCAGTATTTT; cdr3_aa: CASSIAPGGDTQYF
cdr3_length: 14; d_call: .; v_call: TRBV9; clone_size: few; j_call: TRBJ1-1; cdr3_nt: TGTGCCAGCAGCGTGGTTGGCGGGACCACTGAAGCTTTCTTT; cdr3_aa: CASSVVGGTTEAFF
cdr3_length: 16; d_call: .; v_call: TRBV3-1; clone_size: .; j_call: TRBJ2-3; cdr3_nt: TGTGCCAGCAGCCAAGATGAACGGGAGCCACGAGGTACGCAGTATTTT; cdr3_aa: CASSQDEREPRGTQYF
cdr3_length: 18; d_call: .; v_call: TRBV27; clone_size: .; j_call: TRBJ2-7; cdr3_nt: TGTGCCAGCAGTTTAGGCCCCTTTATGAAGGGGAGCTTCTACGAGCAGTACTTC; cdr3_aa: CASSLGPFMKGSFYEQYF
cdr3_length: 12; d_call: .; v_call: TRBV20-1; clone_size: .; j_call: TRBJ1-2; cdr3_nt: TGCAGTGCTAGAGTCCAGGGGTTAGGCTACACCTTC; cdr3_aa: CSARVQGLGYTF
cdr3_length: 15; d_call: .; v_call: TRBV5-5; clone_size: few; j_call: TRBJ2-3; cdr3_nt: TGTGCCAGCAGCTTCCTTCGGGGCGGGGCAGATACGCAGTATTTT; cdr3_aa: CASSFLRGGADTQYF
cdr3_length: 14; d_call: TRBD1; v_call: TRBV12-3/TRBV12-4; clone_size: many; j_call: TRBJ1-2; cdr3_nt: TGTGCCAGCGGATTGGCAACAGGGGGCAGTGGCTACACCTTC; cdr3_aa: CASGLATGGSGYTF
cdr3_length: 17; d_call: .; v_call: TRBV7-2; clone_size: few; j_call: TRBJ2-1; cdr3_nt: TGTGCCAGCAGCTCAATAGCCATGACTGGGCGGGGTGATGAGCAGTTCTTC; cdr3_aa: CASSSIAMTGRGDEQFF
cdr3_length: 15; d_call: .; v_call: TRBV20-1; clone_size: .; j_call: TRBJ2-4; cdr3_nt: TGCAGTGCTAGAAAAAACAGGGAAAACGAATACATTCAGTACTTC; cdr3_aa: CSARKNRENEYIQYF
cdr3_length: 17; d_call: TRBD2; v_call: TRBV5-1; clone_size: .; j_call: TRBJ2-3; cdr3_nt: TGCGCCAGCAGCGCCATCAATAGCGGGACTGGCACAGATACGCAGTATTTT; cdr3_aa: CASSAINSGTGTDTQYF
cdr3_length: 15; d_call: TRBD1; v_call: TRBV7-9; clone_size: .; j_call: TRBJ2-1; cdr3_nt: TGTGCCAGCAACGGAAACGGGACAGGGTACAATGAGCAGTTCTTC; cdr3_aa: CASNGNGTGYNEQFF
cdr3_length: 17; d_call: .; v_call: TRBV3-1; clone_size: .; j_call: TRBJ1-5; cdr3_nt: TGTGCCAGCAGCCAAGATTTGCGGACTGGTGGCAATCAGCCCCAGCATTTT; cdr3_aa: CASSQDLRTGGNQPQHF
cdr3_length: 17; d_call: TRBD1; v_call: TRBV24-1; clone_size: few; j_call: TRBJ2-4; cdr3_nt: TGTGCCACCAGTGGCTGCGACAGGGGAATCGCCAAAAACATTCAGTACTTC; cdr3_aa: CATSGCDRGIAKNIQYF
cdr3_length: 15; d_call: TRBD1; v_call: TRBV12-3/TRBV12-4; clone_size: .; j_call: TRBJ2-3; cdr3_nt: TGTGCCAGCAGTCCTTCCGGGACAGGGTCAGATACGCAGTATTTT; cdr3_aa: CASSPSGTGSDTQYF
cdr3_length: 13; d_call: .; v_call: TRBV20-1; clone_size: .; j_call: TRBJ2-7; cdr3_nt: TGCAGTGCCCTACCACCCTGGGACTACGAGCAGTACTTC; cdr3_aa: CSALPPWDYEQYF
cdr3_length: 16; d_call: TRBD1; v_call: TRBV27; clone_size: few; j_call: TRBJ1-4; cdr3_nt: TGTGCCAGCAGTTGGGGACAGGGGCTAGAGATGGCAAAACTGTTTTTT; cdr3_aa: CASSWGQGLEMAKLFF
cdr3_length: 14; d_call: .; v_call: TRBV28; clone_size: .; j_call: TRBJ2-1; cdr3_nt: TGTGCCAGCAGTTACGACAGGACTCTCAATGAGCAGTTCTTC; cdr3_aa: CASSYDRTLNEQFF
cdr3_length: 15; d_call: .; v_call: TRBV27; clone_size: .; j_call: TRBJ1-1; cdr3_nt: TGTGCCAGCAGAAACTCTTACAGGGACCACACTGAAGCTTTCTTT; cdr3_aa: CASRNSYRDHTEAFF
cdr3_length: 13; d_call: .; v_call: TRBV29-1; clone_size: few; j_call: TRBJ2-7; cdr3_nt: TGCAGCCTTGAGCAGGTACTAGCCAACGAGCAGTACTTC; cdr3_aa: CSLEQVLANEQYF
cdr3_length: 14; d_call: .; v_call: TRBV2; clone_size: .; j_call: TRBJ2-7; cdr3_nt: TGTGCCAGCAGTGAAGTACGAAGCTCCTACGAGCAGTACTTC; cdr3_aa: CASSEVRSSYEQYF
cdr3_length: 14; d_call: TRBD2; v_call: TRBV28; clone_size: .; j_call: TRBJ2-1; cdr3_nt: TGTGCCAGCAGAAGACTAGCGGCCTACAATGAGCAGTTCTTC; cdr3_aa: CASRRLAAYNEQFF
cdr3_length: 13; d_call: .; v_call: TRBV24-1; clone_size: .; j_call: TRBJ2-1; cdr3_nt: TGTGCCACCAGTGATGCAGGGGGGAATGAGCAGTTCTTC; cdr3_aa: CATSDAGGNEQFF
cdr3_length: 14; d_call: .; v_call: TRBV12-3/TRBV12-4; clone_size: .; j_call: TRBJ1-5; cdr3_nt: TGTGCCAGCAGTTTTTGGCAGGAGAATCAGCCCCAGCATTTT; cdr3_aa: CASSFWQENQPQHF
cdr3_length: 16; d_call: .; v_call: TRBV29-1; clone_size: many; j_call: TRBJ2-7; cdr3_nt: TGCAGCGTTGAAGGTCTTAGCACGGCCCCATACTACGAGCAGTACTTC; cdr3_aa: CSVEGLSTAPYYEQYF
cdr3_length: 15; d_call: .; v_call: TRBV9; clone_size: few; j_call: TRBJ2-3; cdr3_nt: TGTGCCAGCAGCCTCCGGCCCGTGAACACAGATACGCAGTATTTT; cdr3_aa: CASSLRPVNTDTQYF
cdr3_length: 18; d_call: TRBD2; v_call: TRBV5-1; clone_size: .; j_call: TRBJ2-1; cdr3_nt: TGCGCCAGCAGCTTGACTAGCGGGAGCCTTAGCTCCTACAATGAGCAGTTCTTC; cdr3_aa: CASSLTSGSLSSYNEQFF
cdr3_length: 18; d_call: TRBD2; v_call: TRBV14; clone_size: .; j_call: TRBJ2-1; cdr3_nt: TGTGCCAGCAGCCAGCTGGCGGGGCTAGCGGGACTAAACAATGAGCAGTTCTTC; cdr3_aa: CASSQLAGLAGLNNEQFF
cdr3_length: 14; d_call: .; v_call: TRBV7-7; clone_size: .; j_call: TRBJ2-1; cdr3_nt: TGTGCTAGCAGCTTACGCCCCGGAGTGAATGAGCAGTTCTTC; cdr3_aa: CASSLRPGVNEQFF
cdr3_length: 13; d_call: .; v_call: TRBV6-1; clone_size: .; j_call: TRBJ1-6; cdr3_nt: TGTGCCAGCAGTGGCGAAGGGGTTTCACCCCTCCACTTT; cdr3_aa: CASSGEGVSPLHF
cdr3_length: 15; d_call: TRBD2; v_call: TRBV6-4; clone_size: .; j_call: TRBJ2-4; cdr3_nt: TGTGCCAGCAGTGAAGGCGGGAGGGCCGGAAACATTCAGTACTTC; cdr3_aa: CASSEGGRAGNIQYF